The 17 T cell receptor beta chains below all came from one sample that was sequenced in a study of blood T cells in healthy people across ages (dated by TCRdb to the mid-2010s). Library prep was done by 5' RACE. TCRdb records Illumina HiSeq 2500 as the sequencer. The second PCR ran for about 7 to 11 cycles and used a J-beta primer mix along with a sample-barcoded 5' primer. TCRdb reprocessing: public reads trimmed at Q25 with fastp, clones called with MiXCR, in-frame beta chains kept. Identical CDR3 protein sequences are pooled into one entry, listed with their most common genes and DNA. This sample comprises over 700,000 distinct CDR3 sequences, roughly 25% of them detected only once. The top ten clonotypes cover roughly a tenth of the sample. The sample was also reused in another study, on T cells of mothers and their children.

The material sequenced was blood. The receptors shown here come from a boy younger than 18 in good health.

The V and J genes are TRBV20-1 and TRBJ2-5; the D gene is possibly TRBD2 (6 bases). The V gene lost 3 bases and the J gene lost 4 bases, with 15 bases spanning the gap. This CDR3 is 14 amino acids long. Looked up from germline, CDR1 is DFQATT and CDR2 is SNEGSKA (reference sequence). The CDR3 coding sequence is TGCAGTGCTAGTGTCCCGGGAGCCCCAGAGACCCAGTACTTC. It codes for CSASVPGAPETQYF.

This chain joins TRBV20-1 and TRBJ2-6; perhaps TRBD2 as D (5 bases). Germline lookup yields CDR1 DFQATT and CDR2 SNEGSKA (reference sequence). There are 14 residues in the CDR3. V was pared by 0 bases and J by 7 bases, with 10 bases between. CDR3 amino acids: CSAREREPANVLTF. CDR3 coding DNA: TGCAGTGCTAGAGAAAGGGAGCCCGCCAACGTCCTGACTTTC.

This clonotype has more than one count but fewer than ten. The rearrangement uses TRBV5-1 and TRBJ2-7; TRBD1 agrees at 9 bases. CDR3 length: 15 residues. The germline V gene has CDR1 SGHRS and CDR2 YFSETQ. The junction had 6 bases not matched to a gene; V was cut back by 3 bases and J by 2 bases. The CDR3 DNA reads as TGCGCCAGCAGCTCTAAGACAGGGGGGACCTACGAGCAGTACTTC. Its translation is CASSSKTGGTYEQYF.

The CDR3 region is CASTLGQGKNEQFF. As DNA, the CDR3 is TGTGCCAGCACCCTGGGACAGGGTAAGAATGAGCAGTTCTTC. The chain joins TRBV12-3 or TRBV12-4 to TRBJ2-5, with 9 bases identical to TRBD1. TRBJ2-1 explains the end of the DNA better; the J call may be wrong. This CDR3 is 14 amino acids long.

This clonotype was counted a few times. This chain joins TRBV12-3 or TRBV12-4 and TRBJ1-3, with D possibly matching TRBD1 (5 bases). Trimming removed 5 bases from V and 3 bases from J, with 14 bases in between. This CDR3 is built from 15 residues. The CDR3 is CASSNGRVYGNTIYF. The CDR3 coding sequence is TGTGCCAGCAGTAACGGCAGGGTGTATGGAAACACCATATATTTT.

In this sample, this clonotype turned up a few times. The V and J genes are TRBV9 and TRBJ2-5; 8 nucleotides agree with TRBD2. The germline CDR1 and CDR2 sequences are SGDLS and YYNGEE. The J segment lost 5 bases and the V segment lost 2 bases, leaving 11 bases of the junction unmatched. The CDR3 is 16 residues long. The CDR3, as DNA: TGTGCCAGCAGCGTTCGCCTAGCGGGTCCTGCGGAGACCCAGTACTTC. It codes for CASSVRLAGPAETQYF.

This clonotype has ten or more counts. This chain links TRBV7-9 with TRBJ2-7, with D unclear. The ends were cut back, 1 base at V and 3 bases at J, with 7 bases in the middle. From germline, CDR1 is SEHNR and CDR2 FQNEAQ (reference sequence). The CDR3 totals 13 residues. CDR3 loop: CASSLDGDYEQYF. CDR3 nucleotides: TGTGCCAGCAGCTTAGATGGTGACTACGAGCAGTACTTC.

This clonotype has just a few counts. The J gene is TRBJ2-5, the V gene TRBV12-3 or TRBV12-4; possible D gene TRBD1, 5 bases. This CDR3 region has 13 residues. V dropped 3 bases and J dropped 11 bases, with 16 bases sitting between them. CDR3: CASSLQGPLGQYF. In nucleotides, the CDR3 is TGTGCCAGCAGTTTGCAGGGCCCCCTGGGGCAGTACTTC.

The CDR3, as DNA: TGCAGCGTTGATAGAGGGGGCACTGAAGCTTTCTTT. Encoded protein: CSVDRGGTEAFF. The chain carries TRBV29-1 and TRBJ1-1; a weak D match, TRBD1 (6 bases). Deletions cut 3 bases from V and 4 bases from J, with 9 bases between. The CDR3 consists of 12 residues. Germline values: CDR1 SQVTM, CDR2 ANQGSEA.

This clonotype was found a few times. V is TRBV29-1 and J is TRBJ1-1; D gene ambiguous. Deletions cut 5 bases from V and 5 bases from J, with 12 bases between. CDR1 and CDR2 from the germline V gene are SQVTM and ANQGSEA. The CDR3 spans 12 residues. For the CDR3, the DNA is TGCAGCGTTCTAGGGATCGAAACTGAAGCTTTCTTT. It encodes CSVLGIETEAFF. The full variable domain, with the rest looked up from reference TRBV29-1 and TRBJ1-1, is SAVISQKPSRDICQRGTSLTIQCQVDSQVTMMFWYRQQPGQSLTLIATANQGSEATYESGFVIDKFPISRPNLTFSTLTVSNMSPEDSSIYLCSVLGIETEAFFGQGTRLTVV.

The rearrangement links TRBV6-1 to TRBJ2-2; D might be TRBD1 (7 bases). Trimming removed 8 bases from V and 0 bases from J, with 16 bases in between. CDR1 MNHNS and CDR2 SASEGT come from the germline V gene. The CDR3 loop spans 16 amino acids. The CDR3 reads CASPHAGTANTGELFF. As DNA, the CDR3 is TGTGCCAGCCCCCATGCGGGGACAGCGAACACCGGGGAGCTGTTTTTT.

This clonotype was detected a few times. The CDR3 sequence is CASSPPWTGDLSDLSTDTQYF. The DNA of the CDR3 is TGTGCCAGCAGCCCCCCTTGGACAGGCGATCTTTCGGATCTTAGCACAGATACGCAGTATTTT. The chain combines TRBV13 with TRBJ2-3; the match to TRBD1 covers 7 bases. The ends lost 5 bases at V and 0 bases at J; junction bases unmatched: 23. CDR3 length: 21 amino acids. Germline lookup yields CDR1 PRHDT and CDR2 FYEKMQ (reference sequence).

The chain employs TRBV6-6 and TRBJ2-1; D call uncertain. In germline, CDR1 is MNHNY, CDR2 SVGAGI (reference sequence). V dropped 5 bases and J dropped 0 bases, with 11 bases sitting between them. This CDR3 is built from 15 residues. The DNA of the CDR3 is TGTGCCAGCAGTCCCTGGAGCAACTCCTACAATGAGCAGTTCTTC. It translates to CASSPWSNSYNEQFF.

This clonotype was found a few times. This chain connects TRBV7-2 to TRBJ2-1; 10 positions match TRBD1. The CDR3 consists of 16 residues. Trimming at V came to 7 bases and at J to 2 bases, leaving 8 bases not matched to a gene. From germline, CDR1 is SGHTA and CDR2 FQGNSA. The CDR3 sequence is CASNLKTGGTYNEQFF. The DNA for the CDR3 is TGTGCCAGCAACCTAAAGACAGGGGGCACCTACAATGAGCAGTTCTTC.

V and J are TRBV2 and TRBJ1-1; D gene unclear. V was cut by 5 bases and J by 0 bases, with 16 bases left in between. The germline CDR1 and CDR2 sequences are SNHLY and FYNNEI. CDR3 length: 16 amino acids. CDR3 DNA: TGTGCCAGCAGTCCCGCGGGGTGGACCATGAACACTGAAGCTTTCTTT. Translated, it gives CASSPAGWTMNTEAFF.

Only a few counts were recorded for this clonotype. This chain joins TRBV6-6 and TRBJ1-4, with 10 bases identical to TRBD1. V was pared by 7 bases and J by 6 bases, with 5 bases of the junction left unmatched. Germline-derived CDR1 and CDR2 are MNHNY and SVGAGI (reference sequence). The CDR3 loop spans 14 amino acids. The CDR3 sequence is CASTPGQGYEKLFF. Here the CDR3 DNA reads TGTGCCAGCACCCCGGGACAGGGGTATGAAAAACTGTTTTTT.

The V and J genes are TRBV6-2 or TRBV6-3 and TRBJ2-6, with D perhaps TRBD1 or TRBD2 (5 bases each). V lost 4 bases to trimming and J lost 0 bases, with 10 bases between them. Germline V gene data show CDR1 as MNHEY and CDR2 as SVGEGT. This CDR3 is 16 amino acids long. CDR3 coding DNA: TGTGCCAGCAGTTTGGGACCAAACTCTGGGGCCAACGTCCTGACTTTC. Protein: CASSLGPNSGANVLTF.